This T cell receptor beta chain comes out of a study of blood T cell repertoires in COVID-19. In the study overall: The United States, Italy and Spain supplied acute and convalescent COVID-19 samples. T cells, B-cell-depleted T cells, or PBMCs supplied cDNA or gDNA.

This CDR3 spans 13 amino acids. Looked up from germline, CDR1 is MNHEY and CDR2 is SMNVEV (reference sequence). J was trimmed by 15 bases and V by 5 bases; bases with no gene match: 10. Per the authors' pipeline: Counts of nucleated cells, estimated from reference gene primer amplification, were obtained. Assay: immunoSEQ multiplex PCR; the TCRdb copy retains only in-frame clones and omits some. V and J calls and clone size are as listed in that table; D and trimming were resolved from the DNA. The data contain 300,000 or so clones, around 90% of them singletons. The chain uses TRBV27 and TRBJ2-4; 10 positions agree with TRBD1. This receptor was identified in a man in his sixties or seventies with acute or convalescent COVID-19. The sequencing input was peripheral blood. This CDR3 is CASSHRDRGLWYF. In DNA, the CDR3 is TGTGCCAGCAGTCACCGGGACAGGGGCCTTTGGTACTTC.